The present T cell receptor (beta chain) was sequenced within a study of T cell responses to AZD1222 COVID-19 vaccine. Trimming took 1 base from V and 4 from J; bases not matched to a gene: 10. The germline V gene has CDR1 LGHNA and CDR2 YNFKEQ. CDR3 length equals 17 residues. The protocol was immunoSEQ multiplex PCR, while the TCRdb copy is restricted to in-frame clones and leaves out a portion. This listing includes about 140,000 clones. The chain recombines TRBV4-2 with TRBJ2-1; 7 bases align to TRBD1. This clonotype was obtained from an adult in good health. Sequences were obtained from peripheral blood. This CDR3 reads CASSQATGTDIYNEQFF. For the CDR3, the DNA is TGTGCCAGCAGCCAAGCGACCGGGACAGATATATACAATGAGCAGTTCTTC.